The 29 T cell receptor beta chains listed next were all sequenced from one sample in a study of blood T cell repertoires in COVID-19. Sequencing used immunoSEQ multiplex PCR; TCRdb keeps in-frame clones, though not all of them. This table has a few hundred thousand clones, more than 70% appearing once. Input material: peripheral blood. These receptors all stem from a woman aged 30 to 39 with COVID-19, enrolled during active disease.

The rearrangement links TRBV25-1 to TRBJ2-1; no definite D call. Looked up from germline, CDR1 is MGHDK and CDR2 is SYGVNS. The CDR3 sequence is 13 residues long. With 3 bases removed from V and 0 bases from J, the gap between germline ends came to 3 bases. In nucleotides, the CDR3 is TGTGCCAGCAGTGACAGCTCCTACAATGAGCAGTTCTTC. It codes for CASSDSSYNEQFF.

The chain links TRBV27 to TRBJ1-2; TRBD1 might be the D (5 bases). The germline gives CDR1 MNHEY, CDR2 SMNVEV (reference sequence). Deletions cut 6 bases from V and 2 bases from J, with 13 bases between. CDR3 size: 14 residues. CDR3 protein: CASRGGARNYGYTF. CDR3 sequence (DNA): TGTGCCAGCAGGGGAGGGGCCCGCAACTATGGCTACACCTTC.

The J gene is TRBJ1-2, the V gene TRBV5-5, with D perhaps matching TRBD1 (6 bases). This CDR3 is 13 amino acids long. The V gene's germline CDR1 is SGHKS and CDR2 YYEKEE (reference sequence). Trimming stripped 4 bases from V and 8 bases from J, with 15 bases between. CDR3 sequence: CASSEGTSRGYTF. The CDR3 bases are TGTGCCAGCAGCGAGGGGACATCTCGGGGCTACACCTTC. Complete variable domain (other parts from reference TRBV5-5 and TRBJ1-2): DAGVTQSPTHLIKTRGQQVTLRCSPISGHKSVSWYQQVLGQGPQFIFQYYEKEERGRGNFPDRFSARQFPNYSSELNVNALLLGDSALYLCASSEGTSRGYTFGSGTRLTVV.

The chain links TRBV3-1 (or the pseudogene TRBV3-2) to TRBJ2-1, with 10 nucleotides matching TRBD2. V trimming: 3 bases; J trimming: 9 bases; junction bases outside the gene matches: 8. This CDR3 contains 15 residues. From germline, CDR1 is LGHDT and CDR2 YNNKEL (reference sequence). DNA for the CDR3: TGTGCCAGCAGCCAGGAAGCGGGGGGGCTCGGTGAGCAGTTCTTC. Encoded protein: CASSQEAGGLGEQFF.

V usage is TRBV24-1 and J usage is TRBJ2-2; TRBD2 might be the D (6 bases). This CDR3 contains 14 residues. The V gene's germline CDR1 is KGHDR and CDR2 SFDVKD. V gave up 5 bases and J gave up 5 bases, with 11 bases separating them. DNA for the CDR3: TGTGCCACCAGTGCGGGAGAGCGGACCGGGGAGCTGTTTTTT. Translated, it gives CATSAGERTGELFF.

The genes are TRBV4-1 and TRBJ2-5; 7 nucleotides align to TRBD2. In germline, CDR1 is MGHRA, CDR2 YSYEKL. V shed 2 bases and J 1 base; nucleotides not matched to a gene: 10. This CDR3 comprises 17 residues. CDR3 sequence: CASSQMGGAHFQETQYF. CDR3 sequence (DNA): TGCGCCAGCAGCCAAATGGGAGGGGCTCACTTCCAAGAGACCCAGTACTTC.

The V call is TRBV7-2, the J call TRBJ2-3; 7 nucleotides match TRBD1. CDR1 and CDR2 from the germline V gene are SGHTA and FQGNSA. Trimming at V came to 5 bases and at J to 2 bases, leaving 4 bases not matched to a gene. The CDR3 loop spans 14 amino acids. The DNA of the CDR3 is TGTGCCAGCAGCGCGGACAGGCTCACAGATACGCAGTATTTT. Translation: CASSADRLTDTQYF.

The rearrangement uses TRBV24-1 and TRBJ1-6, with D possibly matching TRBD1 (6 bases). Germline V gene data show CDR1 as KGHDR and CDR2 as SFDVKD. V was cut by 7 bases and J by 6 bases, with 9 bases left in between. The CDR3 spans 13 residues. The CDR3 sequence is CATSRQANSPLHF. The CDR3 bases are TGTGCCACCAGCCGACAGGCTAATTCACCCCTCCACTTT.

The chain combines TRBV25-1 with TRBJ1-1; tentatively, D is TRBD1 (5 bases). This CDR3 contains 15 residues. V was shortened by 1 base and J by 3 bases, with 12 bases between the two germline ends. CDR1 MGHDK and CDR2 SYGVNS come from the germline V gene. Here the CDR3 DNA reads TGTGCCAGCAGTGAATGGGGGGTTAGCGACACTGAAGCTTTCTTT. This codes for CASSEWGVSDTEAFF.

The chain employs TRBV27 and TRBJ1-2, with 10 bases fitting TRBD1. The CDR3 consists of 16 residues. Germline CDR1 reads MNHEY; CDR2 reads SMNVEV (reference sequence). The J segment lost 3 bases and the V segment lost 4 bases, leaving 8 bases of the junction unmatched. CDR3 in amino acids: CASSWRQGAHDYGYTF. The CDR3 nucleotides read TGTGCCAGCAGTTGGAGACAGGGGGCGCACGACTATGGCTACACCTTC.

This clone was seen once. V and J are TRBV12-3 or TRBV12-4 and TRBJ1-2; D remains unclear. The CDR3 totals 12 residues. V shed 5 bases and J shed 8 bases, with 12 bases lying between them. The CDR3 loop is CASSARAVGYTF. The CDR3 nucleotides read TGTGCCAGCAGTGCGAGAGCCGTGGGCTACACCTTC.

This chain joins TRBV27 and TRBJ1-4, with 11 bases fitting TRBD1. Trimming at V came to 7 bases and at J to 6 bases, leaving 7 bases not matched to a gene. CDR1 is MNHEY and CDR2 is SMNVEV in the germline V gene (reference sequence). The CDR3 extends over 15 amino acids. The CDR3 sequence: CASTPTGQGDEKLFF. CDR3 DNA: TGTGCCAGCACTCCTACGGGACAGGGGGATGAAAAACTGTTTTTT.

The gene calls are TRBV5-8 and TRBJ2-3; D is uncertain. CDR3 length: 15 residues. The germline V and J ends were trimmed by 4 bases and 2 bases, with 14 bases remaining between them. Germline V gene data show CDR1 as SGHTS and CDR2 as YDEGEE. Here the CDR3 reads CASSPGNRVTDTQYF. For the CDR3, the DNA is TGTGCCAGCAGCCCGGGTAATCGGGTCACAGATACGCAGTATTTT.

The chain carries TRBV9 and TRBJ1-4, with 7 bases lining up with TRBD1. Germline assignment: CDR1 SGDLS and CDR2 YYNGEE. V gave up 5 bases and J gave up 0 bases; unmatched junction bases: 7. The CDR3 has 16 amino acids. CDR3 residues: CASSESGGATNEKLFF. CDR3 sequence (DNA): TGTGCCAGCAGTGAGTCAGGGGGAGCAACTAATGAAAAACTGTTTTTT. The full variable domain, in which reference TRBV9 and TRBJ1-4 provide the parts outside the CDR3, is DSGVTQTPKHLITATGQRVTLRCSPRSGDLSVYWYQQSLDQGLQFLIQYYNGEERAKGNILERFSAQQFPDLHSELNLSSLELGDSALYFCASSESGGATNEKLFFGSGTQLSVL.

V usage is TRBV24-1 and J usage is TRBJ2-1, with 7 bases identical to TRBD1. The CDR3 has 16 amino acids. In germline, CDR1 is KGHDR, CDR2 SFDVKD. The V gene end was trimmed by 1 base and the J gene end by 2 bases; junction bases not matched to a gene: 4. As DNA, the CDR3 is TGTGCCACCAGTGATTTTATCCAGGGGGCCTACAATGAGCAGTTCTTC. It encodes CATSDFIQGAYNEQFF.

The chain recombines TRBV5-4 with TRBJ2-1; D possibly corresponds to TRBD2 (6 bases). CDR1 and CDR2 (germline): SGHNT, YYREEE (reference sequence). The CDR3 has 13 residues. The V end lost 4 bases, the J end lost 6 bases, and 11 bases lay between the germline ends. CDR3: CASSLGTRNEQFF. DNA for the CDR3: TGTGCCAGCAGCCTTGGGACTCGCAATGAGCAGTTCTTC.

This chain uses TRBV30 with TRBJ1-5; D is ambiguous. The V and J ends lost 0 bases and 1 base respectively, with 7 bases between them. The CDR3 runs to 14 residues. Germline CDR1 and CDR2: GTSNPN and SVGIG (reference sequence). CDR3 sequence reads: CAWSVSLSNQPQHF. CDR3 in DNA: TGTGCCTGGAGTGTCAGTTTGAGCAATCAGCCCCAGCATTTT.

This chain connects TRBV7-6 to TRBJ1-2, with D hard to call. The CDR3 has 16 residues. Germline CDR1 is SGHVS and CDR2 is FNYEAQ. V shed 4 bases and J shed 6 bases, with 21 bases lying between them. The CDR3 loop is CASSSAPKAGFDGYTF. CDR3 sequence (DNA): TGTGCCAGCAGCTCGGCACCCAAAGCGGGGTTCGATGGCTACACCTTC. The whole variable domain, remainder taken from reference TRBV7-6 and TRBJ1-2, is GAGVSQSPRYKVTKRGQDVALRCDPISGHVSLYWYRQALGQGPEFLTYFNYEAQQDKSGLPNDRFSAERPEGSISTLTIQRTEQRDSAMYRCASSSAPKAGFDGYTFGSGTRLTVV.

The chain carries TRBV10-1 and TRBJ2-7, with D hard to call. The CDR3 sequence is 11 residues long. Trimming took off 2 bases at V and 6 bases at J, with 5 bases between the two ends. Germline assignment: CDR1 WNHNN and CDR2 SYGVQD (reference sequence). CDR3 nucleotide sequence: TGCGCCAGCAGTGAGGGCGGCGAGCAGTACTTC. Its protein product is CASSEGGEQYF.

The gene calls are TRBV29-1 and TRBJ2-2, with 8 bases that match TRBD1. V lost 3 bases and J lost 0; bases outside the gene matches: 9. This CDR3 is built from 17 residues. CDR1 and CDR2 from the germline V gene are SQVTM and ANQGSEA. The CDR3 here is CSVDRSGTGTNTGELFF. Written as DNA, the CDR3 is TGCAGCGTTGACCGATCAGGGACAGGAACGAACACCGGGGAGCTGTTTTTT.

The chain has TRBV4-1 and TRBJ2-1; 8 bases match TRBD2. Germline CDR1 and CDR2: MGHRA and YSYEKL. This CDR3 region has 17 residues. The junction had 12 bases not matched to a gene; V was cut back by 4 bases and J by 4 bases. The CDR3 DNA follows: TGCGCCAGCAGCCGAGGGGTTAGCGGGGCAAAATACAATGAGCAGTTCTTC. This sequence encodes CASSRGVSGAKYNEQFF.

This chain links TRBV2 with TRBJ1-4; 7 bases agree with TRBD1. V was clipped by 0 bases and J by 8 bases; unmatched bases: 9. The CDR3 totals 16 residues. Germline CDR1 SNHLY, CDR2 FYNNEI. CDR3 sequence: CASSEAGGRRWEKLFF. CDR3 nucleotides: TGTGCCAGCAGTGAAGCAGGGGGCCGCCGTTGGGAAAAACTGTTTTTT.

The chain employs TRBV6-2 or TRBV6-3 and TRBJ2-7; 10 bases map to TRBD1. Germline V CDR1 and CDR2: MNHEY, SVGEGT. This CDR3 has 14 residues. V lost 6 bases to trimming and J lost 6 bases; unmatched junction nucleotides: 8. In DNA, the CDR3 is TGTGCCAGCAGCCCGGGACAGGGGCCCGTCGAGCAGTACGTC. This codes for CASSPGQGPVEQYV.

V and J are TRBV7-2 and TRBJ2-3; D might be TRBD1 (5 bases). Germline lookup yields CDR1 SGHTA and CDR2 FQGNSA. The CDR3 is 13 residues long. V was pared by 2 bases and J by 5 bases, with 8 bases between. Here the CDR3 reads CASSLWGQDTQYF. For the CDR3, the DNA is TGTGCCAGCAGCTTATGGGGCCAAGATACGCAGTATTTT.

V is TRBV4-1 and J is TRBJ1-4, with D perhaps TRBD1 (5 bases). V dropped 0 bases and J dropped 6 bases, with 5 bases sitting between them. Looked up from germline, CDR1 is MGHRA and CDR2 is YSYEKL. The CDR3 runs 13 residues. The DNA for the CDR3 is TGCGCCAGCAGCCAAGAAGGGGATGAAAAACTGTTTTTT. Protein: CASSQEGDEKLFF.

V is TRBV7-2 and J is TRBJ2-2, with TRBD2 matching over 8 bases. This CDR3 has 16 residues. Germline V lookup: CDR1 SGHTA, CDR2 FQGNSA. With V trimmed by 3 bases and J by 1 base, 4 bases remained unmatched. In DNA form, the CDR3 reads TGTGCCAGCAGCTTGGCGGGGGGCTTGAACACCGGGGAGCTGTTTTTT. It codes for CASSLAGGLNTGELFF.

The chain recombines TRBV5-4 with TRBJ2-1, with D possibly matching TRBD2 (5 bases). The CDR3 is 15 amino acids. In germline, CDR1 is SGHNT, CDR2 YYREEE (reference sequence). The germline V and J ends were trimmed by 4 bases and 0 bases, with 11 bases remaining between them. The CDR3, as DNA: TGTGCCAGCAGCCCAGAGAGGGTCTCCTACAATGAGCAGTTCTTC. Protein: CASSPERVSYNEQFF.

J is TRBJ2-2 and V is TRBV2, with 8 bases identical to TRBD1. Germline-derived CDR1 and CDR2 are SNHLY and FYNNEI. The CDR3 extends over 15 amino acids. J was trimmed by 0 bases and V by 7 bases; bases with no gene match: 4. The CDR3 coding sequence is TGTGCCAGCAAGCGGACAGGGTCGAACACCGGGGAGCTGTTTTTT. This translates into CASKRTGSNTGELFF.

The rearrangement links TRBV11-3 to TRBJ2-3, with TRBD2 matching over 13 bases. This CDR3 region has 19 residues. Germline-derived CDR1 and CDR2 are SGHNT and YENEEA. The trim removed 5 bases at V and 1 base at J, leaving 12 bases unmatched. CDR3 coding DNA: TGTGCCAGCAGCGCTAACGGTGGACTAGCGGGAGCTGGCACAGATACGCAGTATTTT. Protein product: CASSANGGLAGAGTDTQYF.